Listed here are 32 T cell receptor beta chains from one sample, sequenced in a study of early T cells in non-severe SARS-CoV-2 infection. TCRdb fed the 5' RACE reads into MiXCR, producing one record per CDR3 protein. The sample lists 30,000 to 45,000 distinct CDR3 sequences, roughly 6.2% seen once, with 20% to 30% in the top ten. Specimen: whole blood. These receptors were collected from an adult who was a healthcare worker with PCR-confirmed SARS-CoV-2 infection or an uninfected control (not recorded which).

This clonotype appeared many times. The genes are TRBV12-3 or TRBV12-4 and TRBJ2-4; TRBD1 is a possible D gene (6 bases). CDR3 length: 13 residues. Trimming left V 3 bases short and J 8 bases short, with 11 bases between. CDR3 nucleotide sequence: TGTGCCAGCAGTTTTTCCAGGGGTGACATTCAGTACTTC. Protein: CASSFSRGDIQYF.

This clonotype was recorded a few times. This sequence joins TRBV7-2 and TRBJ2-5, with 8 positions matching TRBD2. The CDR3 length is 16 residues. The junction had 12 bases not matched to a gene; V was cut back by 5 bases and J by 4 bases. CDR1 is SGHTA and CDR2 is FQGNSA in the germline V gene. CDR3: CASSGTFGRAPETQYF. Here the CDR3 DNA reads TGTGCCAGCAGCGGAACTTTCGGGAGGGCCCCAGAGACCCAGTACTTC.

Many counts were recorded for this clonotype. The genes are TRBV5-4 and TRBJ1-2; TRBD1 might be the D (5 bases). The germline V and J ends were trimmed by 5 bases and 4 bases, with 21 bases remaining between them. Germline CDR1 SGHNT, CDR2 YYREEE (reference sequence). This CDR3 is built from 16 residues. The CDR3 spells CASRLDPRDVGYGYTF. For the CDR3, the DNA is TGTGCCAGCAGACTAGATCCCAGGGATGTGGGCTATGGCTACACCTTC.

This clonotype was observed a few times. The chain couples TRBV27 to TRBJ2-4; 8 bases fit TRBD2. V dropped 5 bases and J dropped 6; count of bases not matched to a gene: 9. Per germline, CDR1 MNHEY and CDR2 SMNVEV (reference sequence). The CDR3 is 15 residues long. The CDR3: CASSKLAEGGNIQYF. The CDR3 DNA follows: TGTGCCAGCAGTAAACTAGCGGAGGGGGGAAACATTCAGTACTTC.

This clonotype was detected only a few times. The chain carries TRBV12-3 or TRBV12-4 and TRBJ2-6; D unclear. The V and J ends lost 3 bases and 3 bases respectively, with 6 bases between them. The length of the CDR3 is 14 residues. For the CDR3, the DNA is TGTGCCAGCAGTTTCCCGGGTGGGGCCAACGTCCTGACTTTC. Amino acids: CASSFPGGANVLTF.

There are many counts of this clonotype. The chain uses TRBV10-3 and TRBJ2-7; TRBD1 or TRBD2 may be the D gene (5 bases each). Germline V lookup: CDR1 ENHRY, CDR2 SYGVKD. The V gene lost 0 bases and the J gene lost 2 bases, with 14 bases spanning the gap. The CDR3 has 16 amino acids. The CDR3 loop reads CAISESGREGTYEQYF. The CDR3 nucleotides read TGTGCCATCAGTGAGTCGGGGCGTGAGGGGACCTACGAGCAGTACTTC.

In this sample, this clonotype turned up many times. This chain uses TRBV5-1 with TRBJ2-7, with D perhaps matching TRBD1 or TRBD2 (5 bases each). Germline assignment: CDR1 SGHRS and CDR2 YFSETQ. V lost 3 bases, J lost 5 bases, and 15 bases lay in between. CDR3 size: 14 residues. The CDR3 loop reads CASSYTGAKNEQYF. In DNA form, the CDR3 reads TGCGCCAGCAGCTACACCGGGGCCAAGAACGAGCAGTACTTC.

This clonotype appeared many times. The chain links TRBV18 to TRBJ2-1; the match to TRBD1 covers 9 bases. Per the germline V gene, CDR1 is KGHSH and CDR2 is LQKENI. This CDR3 spans 15 amino acids. The ends lost 4 bases at V and 3 bases at J; junction bases unmatched: 4. CDR3 region: CASSQGQGVYNEQFF. The CDR3 DNA follows: TGTGCCAGCTCACAGGGACAGGGCGTCTACAATGAGCAGTTCTTC.

The genes are TRBV6-5 and TRBJ2-5; D possibly corresponds to TRBD1 (6 bases). Trimming pared 0 bases from V and 8 bases from J, leaving 19 bases between. The CDR3 runs 16 residues. The germline CDR1 and CDR2 sequences are MNHEY and SVGAGI. The CDR3: CASSYSMAAQGYTQYF. The CDR3 region has the DNA TGTGCCAGCAGTTACTCGATGGCGGCACAGGGCTACACCCAGTACTTC.

In its sample, this clonotype was seen many times. The rearrangement uses TRBV5-5 and TRBJ1-2; TRBD1 matches 7 bases. V dropped 4 bases and J dropped 3; count of bases not matched to a gene: 6. Germline CDR1 and CDR2: SGHKS and YYEKEE (reference sequence). CDR3 length: 14 amino acids. The CDR3 loop is CASSQRQGDYGYTF. The CDR3 nucleotides read TGTGCCAGCAGCCAGAGACAGGGTGACTATGGCTACACCTTC.

This clonotype came up many times. This chain links TRBV5-5 with TRBJ2-2, with 8 nucleotides matching TRBD2. This CDR3 is 13 amino acids long. V shed 6 bases, J shed 3 bases, and the junction held 1 base outside the gene matches. Germline V lookup: CDR1 SGHKS, CDR2 YYEKEE (reference sequence). The CDR3, as DNA: TGTGCCAGCATGCGGGAGGACACCGGGGAGCTGTTTTTT. This translates into CASMREDTGELFF. Looking up the rest from reference TRBV5-5 and TRBJ2-2 gives the full variable domain: DAGVTQSPTHLIKTRGQQVTLRCSPISGHKSVSWYQQVLGQGPQFIFQYYEKEERGRGNFPDRFSARQFPNYSSELNVNALLLGDSALYLCASMREDTGELFFGEGSRLTVL.

V usage is TRBV28 and J usage is TRBJ1-4, with 7 bases aligning to TRBD1. Germline V gene data show CDR1 as MDHEN and CDR2 as SYDVKM. CDR3 length: 15 amino acids. V was pared by 4 bases and J by 4 bases, with 6 bases of the junction left unmatched. The CDR3 region is CASSSPGTVNEKLFF. The DNA of the CDR3 is TGTGCCAGCAGTTCCCCCGGGACAGTTAATGAAAAACTGTTTTTT.

The chain's CDR3 is CASSQDLRDTQYF. CDR3 bases: TGTGCCAGCAGCCAAGATTTGAGGGATACGCAGTATTTT. This sequence joins TRBV14 and TRBJ2-3; D remains unclear. This CDR3 is built from 13 residues. The V and J ends lost 0 bases and 6 bases respectively, with 7 bases between them. Germline CDR1 and CDR2: SGHDN and FVKESK.

This clonotype was found many times. The chain joins TRBV4-2 to TRBJ2-7; possibly TRBD1 for D (6 bases). With 0 bases removed from V and 3 bases from J, the gap between germline ends came to 12 bases. This CDR3 region has 15 residues. CDR1 and CDR2 from the germline V gene are LGHNA and YNFKEQ. Written as DNA, the CDR3 is TGTGCCAGCAGCCAAGATCTGGACAGTCTCTACGAGCAGTACTTC. Its protein product is CASSQDLDSLYEQYF.

This clonotype has at least ten counts. The rearrangement links TRBV11-3 to TRBJ2-6; TRBD1 matches at 7 bases. J was trimmed by 4 bases and V by 5 bases; bases with no gene match: 8. Germline CDR1 is SGHNT and CDR2 is YENEEA. This CDR3 region has 16 residues. The CDR3 reads CASSPRQGSGANVLTF. The CDR3 DNA sequence: TGTGCCAGCAGCCCTAGACAGGGCTCCGGGGCCAACGTCCTGACTTTC.

Many counts were recorded for this clonotype. The chain couples TRBV7-3 to TRBJ2-3, with 13 bases that match TRBD2. Germline assignment: CDR1 SGHTA and CDR2 FQGTGA. The junction had 9 bases not matched to a gene; V was cut back by 5 bases and J by 10 bases. This CDR3 contains 15 residues. CDR3 in DNA: TGTGCCAGCAGCCCTACTAGCGGGAGGGCCATAGCGCAGTATTTT. Its protein is CASSPTSGRAIAQYF.

In its sample, this clonotype was seen many times. V gene TRBV30 combines with J gene TRBJ2-7, with D perhaps matching TRBD1 or TRBD2 (5 bases each). The CDR3 has 17 residues. V lost 3 bases to trimming and J lost 6 bases, with 27 bases between them. Germline assignment: CDR1 GTSNPN and CDR2 SVGIG (reference sequence). The CDR3 loop reads CAWSVEAYGTVWSEQYF. Here the CDR3 DNA reads TGTGCCTGGAGCGTAGAAGCGTACGGGACGGTGTGGAGCGAGCAGTACTTC. The complete variable domain, with remaining parts taken from reference TRBV30 and TRBJ2-7, reads SQTIHQWPATLVQPVGSPLSLECTVEGTSNPNLYWYRQAAGRGLQLLFYSVGIGQISSEVPQNLSASRPQDRQFILSSKKLLLSDSGFYLCAWSVEAYGTVWSEQYFGPGTRLTVT.

The sample holds a few counts of this clonotype. The chain is built from TRBV5-1 and TRBJ1-1, with TRBD1 matching over 8 bases. V dropped 5 bases and J dropped 3; count of bases not matched to a gene: 3. CDR1 SGHRS and CDR2 YFSETQ come from the germline V gene. There are 13 residues in the CDR3. In DNA, the CDR3 is TGCGCCAGCAGATTGACAGGGGACACTGAAGCTTTCTTT. It specifies CASRLTGDTEAFF. The full variable domain, rest sourced from reference TRBV5-1 and TRBJ1-1, is KAGVTQTPRYLIKTRGQQVTLSCSPISGHRSVSWYQQTPGQGLQFLFEYFSETQRNKGNFPGRFSGRQFSNSRSEMNVSTLELGDSALYLCASRLTGDTEAFFGQGTRLTVV.

This clonotype appeared many times. The chain is built from TRBV5-6 and TRBJ2-7, with 8 bases that match TRBD2. The CDR3 length is 16 residues. Losses at the gene ends were 4 bases for V and 2 bases for J; bases not matched to a gene: 11. Per germline, CDR1 SGHDT and CDR2 YYEEEE. The CDR3 sequence is CASSRFGGAEPYEQYF. The CDR3 DNA is TGTGCCAGCAGCAGGTTCGGGGGGGCCGAACCCTACGAGCAGTACTTC.

The table lists this clonotype with many counts. This chain joins TRBV29-1 and TRBJ2-1; 13 nucleotides line up with TRBD2. CDR1 is SQVTM, CDR2 ANQGSEA, per germline. The CDR3 is 13 residues long. Trimming cost V 6 bases and J 5 bases; bases outside gene matches: 1. CDR3 region: CSVGTSGDNEQFF. Written as DNA, the CDR3 is TGCAGCGTAGGGACTAGCGGGGACAATGAGCAGTTCTTC.

This clonotype appeared many times. The J gene is TRBJ2-4, the V gene TRBV28; TRBD1 or TRBD2 may be the D gene (5 bases each). The CDR3 runs 15 residues. Trimming pared 9 bases from V and 7 bases from J, leaving 22 bases between. Looked up from germline, CDR1 is MDHEN and CDR2 is SYDVKM. As DNA, the CDR3 is TGTGCCAGGGCCCCCCGGGGCTTACCGCCGAACATTCAGTACTTC. Amino acids: CARAPRGLPPNIQYF. Combining the CDR3 with reference TRBV28 and TRBJ2-4 gives the whole variable domain DVKVTQSSRYLVKRTGEKVFLECVQDMDHENMFWYRQDPGLGLRLIYFSYDVKMKEKGDIPEGYSVSREKKERFSLILESASTNQTSMYLCARAPRGLPPNIQYFGAGTRLSVL.

At least ten counts were recorded for this clonotype. V and J are TRBV12-3 or TRBV12-4 and TRBJ2-3; tentatively, D is TRBD1 (6 bases). The CDR3 runs 12 residues. Deletions cut 8 bases from V and 9 bases from J, with 15 bases between. DNA for the CDR3: TGTGCCAGCGGGGGCGACAGGCGAACGCAGTATTTT. Amino acid sequence: CASGGDRRTQYF.

The chain is built from TRBV4-3 and TRBJ2-1, with D tentatively TRBD1 or TRBD2 (5 bases each). Trimming took off 3 bases at V and 0 bases at J, with 9 bases between the two ends. Germline assignment: CDR1 LGHNA and CDR2 YSLEER. The CDR3 consists of 15 residues. This CDR3 is CASSQGRASYNEQFF. The CDR3 coding sequence is TGCGCCAGCAGCCAGGGACGGGCCTCCTACAATGAGCAGTTCTTC.

This clonotype was recorded at least ten times. V is TRBV7-2 and J is TRBJ2-1; 9 nucleotides agree with TRBD2. This CDR3 has 15 amino acids. From germline, CDR1 is SGHTA and CDR2 FQGNSA. V dropped 2 bases and J dropped 6; count of bases not matched to a gene: 5. The CDR3: CASSLMAGGANEQFF. The DNA for the CDR3 is TGTGCCAGCAGCTTAATGGCGGGGGGGGCCAATGAGCAGTTCTTC.

The chain is built from TRBV27 and TRBJ1-6; 9 bases are shared with TRBD1. J gave up 8 bases and V 6 bases, and 11 bases lay outside the gene matches. The germline CDR1 and CDR2 sequences are MNHEY and SMNVEV (reference sequence). The CDR3 runs 16 residues. The CDR3 region has the DNA TGTGCCAGCAGCCACACAAGGACAGGGGACTATTCACCCCTCCACTTT. It yields the protein CASSHTRTGDYSPLHF.

This clonotype came up many times. The rearrangement uses TRBV27 and TRBJ1-6, with D perhaps TRBD1 (5 bases). V was trimmed by 0 bases and J by 11 bases, leaving 17 bases between them. The CDR3 loop spans 16 amino acids. Germline CDR1 is MNHEY and CDR2 is SMNVEV (reference sequence). In nucleotides, the CDR3 is TGTGCCAGCAGTTTATCTGGAGGGGTAGGCTGGCCACCCCTCCACTTT. Translating it yields CASSLSGGVGWPPLHF.

This clonotype came up once. A much larger clone sits a single nucleotide away, making a read error possible. The genes are TRBV18 and TRBJ2-1; 9 bases are shared with TRBD2. The CDR3 contains 20 residues. Germline V gene lookup returns CDR1 KGHSH and CDR2 LQKENI. V gave up 4 bases and J gave up 7 bases; unmatched junction bases: 23. CDR3: CASSRNPTSGWRRHDNEQFF. The CDR3 bases are TGTGCCAGCTCACGCAACCCAACTAGCGGGTGGCGGAGACACGATAATGAGCAGTTCTTC.

This clonotype was seen repeatedly, ten times or more. This sequence joins TRBV7-3 and TRBJ2-2; tentative D call: TRBD1 (6 bases). Trimming cost V 4 bases and J 6 bases, with 15 bases left between them. Germline V gives CDR1 SGHTA, CDR2 FQGTGA. The CDR3 extends over 15 amino acids. The CDR3 nucleotides read TGTGCCAGCAGCTCACTCTTACAGGGTGCCGGGGAGCTGTTTTTT. Protein sequence: CASSSLLQGAGELFF. The full variable domain, rest sourced from reference TRBV7-3 and TRBJ2-2, is GAGVSQTPSNKVTEKGKYVELRCDPISGHTALYWYRQSLGQGPEFLIYFQGTGAADDSGLPNDRFFAVRPEGSVSTLKIQRTERGDSAVYLCASSSLLQGAGELFFGEGSRLTVL.

This clonotype was counted many times. The chain carries TRBV12-3 or TRBV12-4 and TRBJ2-3, with 13 positions matching TRBD2. The junction had 12 bases not matched to a gene; V was cut back by 4 bases and J by 2 bases. The CDR3 is 19 residues long. CDR3 coding DNA: TGTGCCAGCAGTTCCGCCCCTGGACTAGCGGGAGACCCCACAGATACGCAGTATTTT. This translates into CASSSAPGLAGDPTDTQYF.

J is TRBJ2-5 and V is TRBV7-2, with TRBD2 matching 10 bases. V lost 5 bases to trimming and J lost 12 bases; unmatched junction nucleotides: 9. CDR3 length equals 13 residues. The germline V gene has CDR1 SGHTA and CDR2 FQGNSA. CDR3 DNA sequence: TGTGCCAGCAGCCCCCCGCTAGCGGGGGTAAAGTACTTC. Translated, it gives CASSPPLAGVKYF.

This clonotype was seen ten or more times. This chain links TRBV30 with TRBJ2-3; D unclear. The length of the CDR3 is 11 residues. CDR1 is GTSNPN and CDR2 is SVGIG in the germline V gene (reference sequence). The germline V and J ends were trimmed by 2 bases and 3 bases, with 3 bases remaining between them. CDR3 sequence reads: CAWSWTDTQYF. The CDR3 nucleotides read TGTGCCTGGAGTTGGACAGATACGCAGTATTTT.

The sample holds many counts of this clonotype. The chain combines TRBV7-9 with TRBJ1-6, with a weak D call TRBD1 (5 bases). Trimming removed 3 bases at V and 6 bases at J, with 9 bases between. This CDR3 has 14 residues. The germline V gene has CDR1 SEHNR and CDR2 FQNEAQ (reference sequence). CDR3 in amino acids: CASSLTELNSPLHF. The CDR3 DNA follows: TGTGCCAGCAGCTTGACAGAACTTAATTCACCCCTCCACTTT.